This T cell receptor beta chain comes out of a study of T-cell reconstitution after alpha-beta-depleted transplantation in children. Study-wide findings and caveats: Surviving recipient cells, namely T cells and thymic progenitors, were the source of high day-60 TCRbeta diversity in some patients.

This clonotype showed up many times. Its target is unknown. The TCRbeta library incorporated unique molecular identifiers. TCRdb used MiXCR to reprocess the PCR reads, holding one entry per CDR3 protein. The sample has 200,000 to 250,000 distinct CDR3 sequences; under 8.5% are singletons. The sample here was PBMCs, taken before TCRalphabeta/CD19-depleted stem cell transplant. The TCR was taken from a boy aged 2-15 years with acute lymphoblastic leukemia, due to receive a stem cell transplant.

CDR3 sequence: CASSPRTGYEQFF. CDR3 bases: TGTGCCAGCAGCCCTCGGACAGGGTATGAGCAGTTCTTC. The chain joins TRBV7-2 to TRBJ2-1, with 8 positions matching TRBD1. Germline CDR1 is SGHTA and CDR2 is FQGNSA. The CDR3 sequence is 13 residues long. J was trimmed by 8 bases and V by 5 bases; bases with no gene match: 5.